The clone carrying this TCR beta chain was picked up a small number of times. Its cognate antigen is unknown. Sequencing used immunoSEQ multiplex PCR; TCRdb keeps in-frame clones, though not all of them. The sample lists roughly 9,900 clones, 40% seen once, with more than 6.5% in the top ten. These data are taken from a study of siplizumab effects on memory and regulatory T cells. Cocultured for over 5 days at 37°C were the mixed lymphocyte reaction cells. Study outcomes and limitations: No assignable naive or memory phenotype existed for roughly 80-97% of proliferating CD4+ or CD8+ clones.

V lost 5 bases to trimming and J lost 1 base; unmatched junction nucleotides: 6. CDR3 size: 15 residues. Per germline, CDR1 SEHNR and CDR2 FQNEAQ (reference sequence). The clonotype comes from a human donor in good health; the cells came from an allogeneic mixed lymphocyte reaction. V and J are TRBV7-9 and TRBJ2-5; 8 bases fit TRBD2. The sequencing sample was made of CFSE-low (dividing) CD4+ T cells sorted from an allogeneic mixed lymphocyte reaction. The chain's CDR3 is CASSPRAGAQETQYF. CDR3 coding DNA: TGTGCCAGCAGCCCGCGAGCGGGAGCCCAAGAGACCCAGTACTTC. The full variable domain, its missing parts supplied by reference TRBV7-9 and TRBJ2-5, is DTGVSQNPRHKITKRGQNVTFRCDPISEHNRLYWYRQTLGQGPEFLTYFQNEAQLEKSRLLSDRFSAERPKGSFSTLEIQRTEQGDSAMYLCASSPRAGAQETQYFGPGTRLLVL.